These T cell receptor beta chains were read from a single sample in a study of blood T cell repertoires in COVID-19. Generated by immunoSEQ multiplex PCR, the TCRdb table keeps only in-frame clones and is missing some. The repertoire has roughly 330,000 clones, about 87% of them found once; the top ten carry under 5.5%. The sample consisted of PBMCs or T cells enriched from blood (not recorded which). These receptors were taken from a woman in her thirties who had recovered from COVID-19. Both conserved end residues are part of each CDR3. D genes are given only for firm matches. Clone sizes are given selectively: once, few, many, or a class where the clone is expanded.

D gene: NA
J gene: TRBJ1-2
clone size: once
V gene: TRBV6-5
CDR3 length: 15
CDR3 protein: CASSYLVGRDYGYTF
CDR3 DNA: TGTGCCAGCAGTTACTTGGTCGGCAGGGACTATGGCTACACCTTC

D gene: NA
J gene: TRBJ1-6
clone size: NA
V gene: TRBV6-2/TRBV6-3
CDR3 length: 16
CDR3 protein: CASSYSMGSSSSPLHF
CDR3 DNA: TGTGCCAGCAGTTACTCGATGGGCAGTTCGAGTTCACCCCTCCACTTT

D gene: NA
J gene: TRBJ1-2
clone size: NA
V gene: TRBV6-5
CDR3 length: 13
CDR3 protein: CASTPGSKGGYTF
CDR3 DNA: TGTGCCAGCACCCCAGGGTCAAAGGGGGGCTACACCTTC

D gene: NA
J gene: TRBJ1-4
clone size: NA
V gene: TRBV28
CDR3 length: 15
CDR3 protein: CASRSPPARSEKLFF
CDR3 DNA: TGTGCCAGCAGATCCCCCCCCGCACGGAGTGAAAAACTGTTTTTT

D gene: TRBD1
J gene: TRBJ1-2
clone size: NA
V gene: TRBV30
CDR3 length: 12
CDR3 protein: CAWTGQGYGYTF
CDR3 DNA: TGTGCCTGGACCGGACAGGGCTATGGCTACACCTTC

D gene: NA
J gene: TRBJ1-2
clone size: NA
V gene: TRBV5-1
CDR3 length: 14
CDR3 protein: CASSLAGELRGYTF
CDR3 DNA: TGCGCCAGCAGCTTGGCCGGGGAGCTTCGGGGCTACACCTTC

D gene: TRBD1
J gene: TRBJ2-1
clone size: NA
V gene: TRBV14
CDR3 length: 16
CDR3 protein: CASSQVGTDPWDEQFF
CDR3 DNA: TGTGCCAGCAGCCAAGTCGGGACAGACCCTTGGGATGAGCAGTTCTTC

D gene: NA
J gene: TRBJ2-3
clone size: NA
V gene: TRBV29-1
CDR3 length: 14
CDR3 protein: CSVERQGPGDTQYF
CDR3 DNA: TGCAGCGTTGAACGGCAGGGTCCCGGAGATACGCAGTATTTT

D gene: NA
J gene: TRBJ1-2
clone size: NA
V gene: TRBV2
CDR3 length: 16
CDR3 protein: CASSVPKAEANYGYTF
CDR3 DNA: TGTGCCAGCAGTGTCCCCAAAGCGGAAGCTAACTATGGCTACACCTTC

D gene: NA
J gene: TRBJ1-4
clone size: NA
V gene: TRBV2
CDR3 length: 14
CDR3 protein: CASSSDGGNEKLFF
CDR3 DNA: TGTGCCAGCAGTTCCGACGGGGGAAATGAAAAACTGTTTTTT

D gene: TRBD1
J gene: TRBJ1-1
clone size: few
V gene: TRBV3-1/TRBV3-2
CDR3 length: 14
CDR3 protein: CASSQDGTATEAFF
CDR3 DNA: TGTGCCAGCAGCCAAGATGGGACAGCGACTGAAGCTTTCTTT

D gene: NA
J gene: TRBJ2-1
clone size: NA
V gene: TRBV7-9
CDR3 length: 16
CDR3 protein: CASSRGFDQVYNEQFF
CDR3 DNA: TGTGCCAGCAGCAGGGGCTTCGACCAGGTTTACAATGAGCAGTTCTTC

D gene: TRBD1
J gene: TRBJ2-7
clone size: once
V gene: TRBV29-1
CDR3 length: 12
CDR3 protein: CSVGQGDAEQYF
CDR3 DNA: TGCAGCGTCGGACAGGGTGACGCCGAGCAGTACTTC

D gene: TRBD1
J gene: TRBJ1-1
clone size: once
V gene: TRBV5-5
CDR3 length: 18
CDR3 protein: CASSFAGTGTLKDTEAFF
CDR3 DNA: TGTGCCAGCAGCTTCGCCGGGACAGGGACGTTAAAGGACACTGAAGCTTTCTTT

D gene: TRBD2
J gene: TRBJ2-3
clone size: NA
V gene: TRBV9
CDR3 length: 15
CDR3 protein: CASSPGGGGADTQYF
CDR3 DNA: TGTGCCAGCAGCCCCGGCGGCGGGGGGGCAGATACGCAGTATTTT

D gene: TRBD1
J gene: TRBJ2-2
clone size: once
V gene: TRBV27
CDR3 length: 16
CDR3 protein: CASRSLRTGLTGELFF
CDR3 DNA: TGTGCCAGCCGTTCTCTAAGGACAGGGTTGACCGGGGAGCTGTTTTTT

D gene: NA
J gene: TRBJ2-3
clone size: once
V gene: TRBV4-1
CDR3 length: 13
CDR3 protein: CASSHEGADTQYF
CDR3 DNA: TGCGCCAGCAGCCACGAAGGGGCAGATACGCAGTATTTT

D gene: NA
J gene: TRBJ1-1
clone size: NA
V gene: TRBV7-2
CDR3 length: 13
CDR3 protein: CASSLAQGTEAFF
CDR3 DNA: TGTGCCAGCAGCTTAGCACAGGGCACTGAAGCTTTCTTT

D gene: NA
J gene: TRBJ2-7
clone size: NA
V gene: TRBV7-9
CDR3 length: 17
CDR3 protein: CASSLGESPKPSYEQYF
CDR3 DNA: TGTGCCAGCAGCTTAGGGGAGAGCCCGAAACCCTCCTACGAGCAGTACTTC

D gene: NA
J gene: TRBJ2-1
clone size: few
V gene: TRBV4-1
CDR3 length: 18
CDR3 protein: CASSQGIGGGALYNEQFF
CDR3 DNA: TGCGCCAGCAGCCAAGGCATTGGAGGGGGCGCCCTCTACAATGAGCAGTTCTTC

D gene: NA
J gene: TRBJ1-2
clone size: NA
V gene: TRBV19
CDR3 length: 16
CDR3 protein: CASSITETAFNYGYTF
CDR3 DNA: TGTGCCAGTAGTATAACCGAGACAGCCTTTAACTATGGCTACACCTTC

D gene: NA
J gene: TRBJ2-2
clone size: NA
V gene: TRBV5-1
CDR3 length: 18
CDR3 protein: CASTPGAGAPLGTGELFF
CDR3 DNA: TGCGCCAGCACCCCAGGGGCAGGGGCCCCACTGGGGACCGGGGAGCTGTTTTTT

D gene: TRBD2
J gene: TRBJ2-3
clone size: NA
V gene: TRBV28
CDR3 length: 17
CDR3 protein: CASSLGSGTSSTDTQYF
CDR3 DNA: TGTGCCAGCAGTTTAGGGAGCGGGACTTCTAGCACAGATACGCAGTATTTT

D gene: NA
J gene: TRBJ1-6
clone size: NA
V gene: TRBV5-1
CDR3 length: 18
CDR3 protein: CASSPEGGGQPHNSPLHF
CDR3 DNA: TGCGCCAGCAGCCCCGAGGGCGGGGGGCAGCCTCATAATTCACCCCTCCACTTT

D gene: TRBD1
J gene: TRBJ1-4
clone size: NA
V gene: TRBV28
CDR3 length: 15
CDR3 protein: CATQSGGLPNEKLFF
CDR3 DNA: TGTGCCACCCAATCAGGGGGCCTACCTAATGAAAAACTGTTTTTT

D gene: TRBD2
J gene: TRBJ2-7
clone size: NA
V gene: TRBV9
CDR3 length: 19
CDR3 protein: CASSVAPTSGEIFTYEQYF
CDR3 DNA: TGTGCCAGCAGCGTAGCACCGACTAGCGGGGAAATTTTTACCTACGAGCAGTACTTC

D gene: NA
J gene: TRBJ1-2
clone size: NA
V gene: TRBV30
CDR3 length: 11
CDR3 protein: CAWSLTAGYTF
CDR3 DNA: TGTGCCTGGTCCCTGACAGCTGGCTACACCTTC

D gene: NA
J gene: TRBJ1-1
clone size: NA
V gene: TRBV10-1
CDR3 length: 14
CDR3 protein: CASSDFREGTEAFF
CDR3 DNA: TGCGCCAGCAGTGACTTCAGAGAGGGCACTGAAGCTTTCTTT

D gene: NA
J gene: TRBJ1-2
clone size: once
V gene: TRBV30
CDR3 length: 13
CDR3 protein: CAYLQSVGGGYTF
CDR3 DNA: TGTGCCTATCTCCAAAGCGTCGGGGGTGGCTACACCTTC

D gene: TRBD1
J gene: TRBJ1-2
clone size: NA
V gene: TRBV10-3
CDR3 length: 14
CDR3 protein: CAISTGEHNYGYTF
CDR3 DNA: TGTGCCATCAGTACAGGGGAGCACAACTATGGCTACACCTTC